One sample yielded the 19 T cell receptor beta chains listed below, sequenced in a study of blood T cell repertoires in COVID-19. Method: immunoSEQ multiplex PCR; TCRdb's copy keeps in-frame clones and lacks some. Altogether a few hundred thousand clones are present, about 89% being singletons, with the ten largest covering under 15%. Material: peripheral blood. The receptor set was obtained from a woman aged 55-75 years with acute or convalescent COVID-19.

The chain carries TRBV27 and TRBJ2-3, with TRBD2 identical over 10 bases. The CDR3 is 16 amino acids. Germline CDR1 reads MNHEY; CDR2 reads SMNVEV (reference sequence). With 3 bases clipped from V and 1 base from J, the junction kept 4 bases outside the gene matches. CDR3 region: CASSFLAGAGTDTQYF. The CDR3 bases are TGTGCCAGCAGTTTCCTAGCGGGAGCGGGCACAGATACGCAGTATTTT.

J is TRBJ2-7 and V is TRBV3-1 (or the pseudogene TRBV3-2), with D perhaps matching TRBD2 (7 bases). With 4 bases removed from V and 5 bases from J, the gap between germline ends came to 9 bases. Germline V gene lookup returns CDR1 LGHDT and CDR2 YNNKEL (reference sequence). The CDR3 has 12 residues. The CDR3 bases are TGTGCCAGCAGCCCCGGGGGGCACGAGCAGTACTTC. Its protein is CASSPGGHEQYF.

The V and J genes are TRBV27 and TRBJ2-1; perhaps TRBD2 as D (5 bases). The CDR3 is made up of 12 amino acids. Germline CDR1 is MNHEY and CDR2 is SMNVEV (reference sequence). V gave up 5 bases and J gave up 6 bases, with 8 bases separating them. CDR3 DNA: TGTGCCAGCAGTCGGACTGGCAATGAGCAGTTCTTC. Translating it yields CASSRTGNEQFF.

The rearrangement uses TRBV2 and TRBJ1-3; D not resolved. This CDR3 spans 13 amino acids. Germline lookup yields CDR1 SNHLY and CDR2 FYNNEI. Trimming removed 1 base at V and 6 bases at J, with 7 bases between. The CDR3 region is CASSEERLNTIYF. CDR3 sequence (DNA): TGTGCCAGCAGTGAAGAGAGGTTAAACACCATATATTTT.

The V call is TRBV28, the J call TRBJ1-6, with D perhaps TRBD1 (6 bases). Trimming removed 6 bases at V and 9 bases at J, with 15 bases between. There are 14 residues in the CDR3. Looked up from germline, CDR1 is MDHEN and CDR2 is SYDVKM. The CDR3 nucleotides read TGTGCCAGCAGCCCCGGGGGGGCAGCTTCACCCCTCCACTTT. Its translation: CASSPGGAASPLHF.

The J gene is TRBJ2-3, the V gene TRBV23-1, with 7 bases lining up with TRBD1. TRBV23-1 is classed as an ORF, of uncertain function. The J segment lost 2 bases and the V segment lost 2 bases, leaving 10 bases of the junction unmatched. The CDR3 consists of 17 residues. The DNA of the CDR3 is TGCGCCAGCAGTCAACGGTTAGGGGACAGAAACACAGATACGCAGTATTTT. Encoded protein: CASSQRLGDRNTDTQYF.

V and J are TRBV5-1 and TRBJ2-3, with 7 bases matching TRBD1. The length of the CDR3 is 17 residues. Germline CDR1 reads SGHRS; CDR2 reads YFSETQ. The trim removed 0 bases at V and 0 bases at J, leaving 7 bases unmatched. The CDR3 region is CASSLGTGTTSTDTQYF. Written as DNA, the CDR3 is TGCGCCAGCAGCTTGGGGACAGGTACAACTAGCACAGATACGCAGTATTTT.

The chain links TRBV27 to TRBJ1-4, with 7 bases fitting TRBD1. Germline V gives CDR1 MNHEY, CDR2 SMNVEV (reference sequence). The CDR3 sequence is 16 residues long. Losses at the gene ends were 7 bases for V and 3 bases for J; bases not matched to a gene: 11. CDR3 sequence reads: CASTRDRVSANEKLFF. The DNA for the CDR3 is TGTGCCAGCACCCGGGACAGAGTCAGTGCTAATGAAAAACTGTTTTTT. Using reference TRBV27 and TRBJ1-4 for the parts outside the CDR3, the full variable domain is EAQVTQNPRYLITVTGKKLTVTCSQNMNHEYMSWYRQDPGLGLRQIYYSMNVEVTDKGDVPEGYKVSRKEKRNFPLILESPSPNQTSLYFCASTRDRVSANEKLFFGSGTQLSVL.

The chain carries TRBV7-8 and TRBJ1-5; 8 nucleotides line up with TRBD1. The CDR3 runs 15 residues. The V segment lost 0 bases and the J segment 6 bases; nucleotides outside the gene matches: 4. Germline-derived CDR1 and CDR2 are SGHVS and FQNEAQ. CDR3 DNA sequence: TGTGCCAGCAGCTTAGCGGCAGGGGGCGTTCAGCCCCAGCATTTT. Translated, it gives CASSLAAGGVQPQHF.

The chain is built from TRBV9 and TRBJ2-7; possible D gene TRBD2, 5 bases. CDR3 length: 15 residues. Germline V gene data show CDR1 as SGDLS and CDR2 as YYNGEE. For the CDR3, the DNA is TGTGCGTTTCGGGGTGTTTCCCCGCCGGCCTACGAGCAGTACTTC. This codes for CAFRGVSPPAYEQYF.

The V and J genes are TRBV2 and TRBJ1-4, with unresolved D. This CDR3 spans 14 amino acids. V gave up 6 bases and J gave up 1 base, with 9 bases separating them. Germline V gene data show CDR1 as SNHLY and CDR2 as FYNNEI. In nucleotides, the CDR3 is TGTGCCAGCAGGCCGTTAGAAACTAATGAAAAACTGTTTTTT. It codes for CASRPLETNEKLFF. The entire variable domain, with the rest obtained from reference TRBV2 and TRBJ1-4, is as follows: EPEVTQTPSHQVTQMGQEVILRCVPISNHLYFYWYRQILGQKVEFLVSFYNNEISEKSEIFDDQFSVERPDGSNFTLKIRSTKLEDSAMYFCASRPLETNEKLFFGSGTQLSVL.

CDR3 bases: TGTGCCAGCAGCAGCACCAGGGACAGCCATAGCTATGGCTACACCTTC. Translated, it gives CASSSTRDSHSYGYTF. J is TRBJ1-2 and V is TRBV11-1, with 7 bases lining up with TRBD1. CDR1 is SGHAT, CDR2 FQDESV, per germline (reference sequence). The CDR3 length is 16 residues. After removal of 5 bases from V and 4 bases from J, the junction contained 13 bases not matched to a gene. Together with reference TRBV11-1 and TRBJ1-2, the CDR3 gives the full variable domain: EAEVAQSPRYKITEKSQAVAFWCDPISGHATLYWYRQILGQGPELLVQFQDESVVDDSQLPKDRFSAERLKGVDSTLKIQPAELGDSAMYLCASSSTRDSHSYGYTFGSGTRLTVV.

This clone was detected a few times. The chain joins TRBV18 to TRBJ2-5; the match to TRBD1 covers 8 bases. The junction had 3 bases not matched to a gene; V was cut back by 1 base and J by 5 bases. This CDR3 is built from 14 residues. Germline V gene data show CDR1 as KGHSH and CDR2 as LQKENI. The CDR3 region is CASSPQTGVETQYF. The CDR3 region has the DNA TGTGCCAGCTCACCACAGACAGGGGTTGAGACCCAGTACTTC.

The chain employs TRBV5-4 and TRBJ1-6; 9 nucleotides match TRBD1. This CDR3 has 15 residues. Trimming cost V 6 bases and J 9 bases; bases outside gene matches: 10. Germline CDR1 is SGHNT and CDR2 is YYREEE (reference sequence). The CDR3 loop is CASNLQGAAGSPLHF. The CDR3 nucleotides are TGTGCCAGCAACCTACAGGGGGCTGCAGGTTCACCCCTCCACTTT.

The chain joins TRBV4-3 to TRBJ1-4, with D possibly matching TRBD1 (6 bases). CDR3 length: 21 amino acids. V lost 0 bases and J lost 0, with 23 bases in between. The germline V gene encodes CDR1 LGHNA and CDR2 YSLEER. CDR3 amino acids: CASSQDTTALGQLATNEKLFF. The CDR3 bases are TGCGCCAGCAGCCAAGATACCACCGCCCTAGGACAGCTAGCAACTAATGAAAAACTGTTTTTT.

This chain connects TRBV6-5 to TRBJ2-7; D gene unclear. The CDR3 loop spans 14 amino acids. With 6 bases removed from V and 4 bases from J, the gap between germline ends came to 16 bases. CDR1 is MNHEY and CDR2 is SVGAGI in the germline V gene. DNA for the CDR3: TGTGCCAGCAGCCCAAGTGTAACCCGGTACGAGCAGTACTTC. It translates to CASSPSVTRYEQYF.

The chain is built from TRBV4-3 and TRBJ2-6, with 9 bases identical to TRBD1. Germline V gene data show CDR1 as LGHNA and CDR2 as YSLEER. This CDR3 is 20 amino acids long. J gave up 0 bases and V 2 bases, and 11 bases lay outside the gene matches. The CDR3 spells CASSQSSGTGSFSGANVLTF. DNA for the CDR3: TGCGCCAGCAGCCAAAGTTCCGGGACAGGGAGCTTCTCTGGGGCCAACGTCCTGACTTTC.

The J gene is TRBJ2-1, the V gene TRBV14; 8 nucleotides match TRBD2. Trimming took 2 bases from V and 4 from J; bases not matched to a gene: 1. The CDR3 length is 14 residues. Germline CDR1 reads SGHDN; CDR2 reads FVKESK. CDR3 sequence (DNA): TGTGCCAGCAGCCAACGGGGGGGATACAATGAGCAGTTCTTC. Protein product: CASSQRGGYNEQFF.

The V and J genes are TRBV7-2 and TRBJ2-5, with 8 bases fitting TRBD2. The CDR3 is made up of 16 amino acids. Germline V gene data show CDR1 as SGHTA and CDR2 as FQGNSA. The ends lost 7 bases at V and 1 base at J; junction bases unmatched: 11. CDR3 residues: CASKLTSGGPQETQYF. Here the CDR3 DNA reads TGTGCCAGCAAGCTTACCAGCGGGGGTCCCCAAGAGACCCAGTACTTC.